The source of this T cell receptor (beta chain) is a study of shared clonotypes between healthy human individuals. Whole-study context: Per-donor plates numbered three CD4 naive, three CD4 memory, two CD8 naive and one CD8 memory. Study-wide results and caveats: On the whole, naive subsets had larger estimated richness than memory subsets had.

Profiled with immunoSEQ multiplex PCR; TCRdb holds only in-frame clones, not every one. The data contain under 650,000 clones, around 96% of them seen just once; the ten biggest clones take up roughly 0.06%. Concerning this clone: Its antigen is as yet unknown.

Germline values: CDR1 KGHSH, CDR2 LQKENI. This CDR3 spans 15 amino acids. The ends lost 1 base at V and 6 bases at J; junction bases unmatched: 6. Adult donors, all healthy and HIV-negative, had no recent acute infections or vaccinations. Both subsets, CD45RA+ naive and CD45RA-negative memory, were split from the CD4+ cells. This TCR came from a woman aged 25 to 39 in good health. Sequenced sample: naive CD4+ T cells sorted from blood. Described subset: CD45RA+ positively selected. V usage is TRBV18 and J usage is TRBJ2-1, with TRBD2 matching over 7 bases. CDR3 in amino acids: CASSPRAGMINEQFF. CDR3 DNA sequence: TGTGCCAGCTCACCACGAGCGGGAATGATCAATGAGCAGTTCTTC.